The 17 T cell receptor beta chains given below trace back to one sample, sequenced in a study of OX40 agonist ivuxolimab in advanced cancers. Clones were sequenced by immunoSEQ multiplex PCR, and TCRdb holds only the in-frame ones, with some missing. In the table there are about 37,000 clones, approximately 90% of which are singletons. Sequencing was performed on CD4+ or CD8+ T cells sorted from blood, taken in a trial of the OX40 agonist ivuxolimab. The receptors shown here come from an adult with an advanced solid tumor such as melanoma, head and neck, liver or kidney cancer.

The rearrangement uses TRBV23-1 and TRBJ2-3; D possibly uses TRBD1 or TRBD2 (5 bases each). TRBV23-1 is identified as an open reading frame with a role that is uncertain. The CDR3 consists of 17 residues. V lost 4 bases, J lost 0 bases, and 17 bases lay in between. The CDR3 nucleotides read TGCGCCAGCAGTCCTCCATGGGGACCCCCTAGCACAGATACGCAGTATTTT. As protein: CASSPPWGPPSTDTQYF.

J is TRBJ2-1 and V is TRBV11-2; D is perhaps TRBD1 or TRBD2 (6 bases each). Trimming stripped 2 bases from V and 4 bases from J, with 12 bases between. The CDR3 runs to 15 residues. Germline V gene data show CDR1 as SGHAT and CDR2 as FQNNGV. In nucleotides, the CDR3 is TGTGCCAGCAGCTTATTGGGGGGCCCTTACAATGAGCAGTTCTTC. Translation: CASSLLGGPYNEQFF.

Only a few counts were recorded for this clone. V and J are TRBV18 and TRBJ2-7; maybe TRBD1 (6 bases). From germline, CDR1 is KGHSH and CDR2 LQKENI. Trimming stripped 6 bases from V and 2 bases from J, with 23 bases between. This CDR3 region has 17 residues. CDR3 coding DNA: TGTGCCAGCTCCGACCGACCTTTAACAGGGCTCACCTACGAGCAGTACTTC. This encodes CASSDRPLTGLTYEQYF. The variable domain in full, with the rest retrieved from reference TRBV18 and TRBJ2-7, is NAGVMQNPRHLVRRRGQEARLRCSPMKGHSHVYWYRQLPEEGLKFMVYLQKENIIDESGMPKERFSAEFPKEGPSILRIQQVVRGDSAAYFCASSDRPLTGLTYEQYFGPGTRLTVT.

The gene calls are TRBV28 and TRBJ2-5; D not certain. Germline V gene lookup returns CDR1 MDHEN and CDR2 SYDVKM. This CDR3 spans 14 amino acids. V lost 0 bases and J lost 0, with 5 bases in between. The CDR3 DNA sequence: TGTGCCAGCAGTTTATGGCAGAACCAAGAGACCCAGTACTTC. This gives the protein CASSLWQNQETQYF.

This clone showed up just once. The chain uses TRBV28 and TRBJ2-1; D is perhaps TRBD1 (6 bases). Per germline, CDR1 MDHEN and CDR2 SYDVKM. The CDR3 sequence is 14 residues long. V was clipped by 5 bases and J by 0 bases, with 8 bases between them. CDR3 in amino acids: CASSRTDSYNEQFF. The CDR3 DNA follows: TGTGCCAGCAGTCGGACAGACTCCTACAATGAGCAGTTCTTC.

The J gene is TRBJ2-3, the V gene TRBV5-6; D is possibly TRBD1 (6 bases). Germline V gene data show CDR1 as SGHDT and CDR2 as YYEEEE. V lost 4 bases and J 2 bases, leaving 8 bases between the germline ends. This CDR3 region has 13 residues. CDR3 nucleotides: TGTGCCAGCAGCGGGGGCGCCACAGATACGCAGTATTTT. Translating it yields CASSGGATDTQYF.

This chain joins TRBV2 and TRBJ2-3; D might be TRBD1 (6 bases). Germline V CDR1 and CDR2: SNHLY, FYNNEI. V gave up 6 bases and J gave up 3 bases, with 16 bases separating them. This CDR3 spans 15 amino acids. In nucleotides, the CDR3 is TGTGCCAGCAGCCTCAGGGGTGTTCGTACAGATACGCAGTATTTT. Translating gives CASSLRGVRTDTQYF.

The chain couples TRBV18 to TRBJ1-1, with D perhaps matching TRBD1 (5 bases). The CDR3 is 14 residues long. Germline values: CDR1 KGHSH, CDR2 LQKENI. Trimming removed 6 bases from V and 0 bases from J, with 11 bases in between. This chain's CDR3 is CASSQGSMNTEAFF. CDR3 nucleotides: TGTGCCAGCTCGCAGGGCTCAATGAACACTGAAGCTTTCTTT.

The chain uses TRBV7-9 and TRBJ1-2, with D unclear. In germline, CDR1 is SEHNR, CDR2 FQNEAQ (reference sequence). The CDR3 spans 13 residues. Trimming shortened V by 5 bases and J by 5 bases, and 12 bases separated the two germline ends. CDR3 nucleotides: TGTGCCAGCAGCCCCGGGAGAGAGTATGGCTACACCTTC. Amino acid sequence: CASSPGREYGYTF. Full variable domain (outside the CDR3, taken from reference TRBV7-9 and TRBJ1-2): DTGVSQNPRHKITKRGQNVTFRCDPISEHNRLYWYRQTLGQGPEFLTYFQNEAQLEKSRLLSDRFSAERPKGSFSTLEIQRTEQGDSAMYLCASSPGREYGYTFGSGTRLTVV.

The chain links TRBV7-9 to TRBJ2-1; D unclear. The CDR3 is 15 residues long. V gave up 5 bases and J gave up 0 bases, with 11 bases separating them. CDR1 is SEHNR and CDR2 is FQNEAQ in the germline V gene (reference sequence). CDR3 loop: CASSRLGNSYNEQFF. CDR3 in DNA: TGTGCCAGCAGCCGTCTAGGGAACTCCTACAATGAGCAGTTCTTC.

This clone appeared a few times. CDR3 bases: TGTGCCAGCAGGAGGACGCAAGACTATGGCTACACCTTC. Translating it yields CASRRTQDYGYTF. V and J are TRBV28 and TRBJ1-2, with D uncertain. The CDR3 is 13 residues long. V was clipped by 6 bases and J by 3 bases, with 11 bases between them. The germline gives CDR1 MDHEN, CDR2 SYDVKM.

This chain uses TRBV15 with TRBJ1-1; 7 bases align to TRBD1. The CDR3 loop spans 14 amino acids. Trimming at V came to 5 bases and at J to 6 bases, leaving 9 bases not matched to a gene. Germline V gene lookup returns CDR1 LNHNV and CDR2 YYDKDF (reference sequence). The CDR3 DNA sequence: TGTGCCACCAGCCGGAACAGGGGTGTAGCTGAAGCTTTCTTT. This codes for CATSRNRGVAEAFF.

This clone occurred a few times. The chain links TRBV19 to TRBJ1-4; D gene unclear. The CDR3 runs to 17 residues. Deletions cut 3 bases from V and 8 bases from J, with 22 bases between. In germline, CDR1 is LNHDA, CDR2 SQIVND (reference sequence). The CDR3 DNA reads TGTGCCAGTAGTATTCAGGACGGTACGTTCCTGACGGAAAAACTGTTTTTT. Protein: CASSIQDGTFLTEKLFF.

V is TRBV7-9 and J is TRBJ2-5; D unresolved. Trimming removed 1 base at V and 5 bases at J, with 2 bases between. Germline CDR1 and CDR2: SEHNR and FQNEAQ (reference sequence). The CDR3 is made up of 11 amino acids. For the CDR3, the DNA is TGTGCCAGCAGCTTAGATGAGACCCAGTACTTC. Translated, it gives CASSLDETQYF.

The chain has TRBV25-1 and TRBJ1-2; TRBD1 aligns across 7 bases. CDR3 size: 16 residues. CDR1 is MGHDK and CDR2 is SYGVNS in the germline V gene. The junction had 6 bases not matched to a gene; V was cut back by 1 base and J by 1 base. The chain's CDR3 is CASSEWGDSHNYGYTF. CDR3 DNA: TGTGCCAGCAGTGAATGGGGGGACAGTCATAACTATGGCTACACCTTC.

The chain has TRBV6-1 and TRBJ1-3; D remains ambiguous. Trimming left V 2 bases short and J 0 bases short, with 8 bases between. Germline V gene lookup returns CDR1 MNHNS and CDR2 SASEGT. CDR3 length: 15 residues. The CDR3 sequence: CASSERTISGNTIYF. In nucleotides, the CDR3 is TGTGCCAGCAGTGAACGGACGATCTCTGGAAACACCATATATTTT.

The rearrangement uses TRBV10-3 and TRBJ2-7, with a weak D call TRBD1 (5 bases). Germline assignment: CDR1 ENHRY and CDR2 SYGVKD. The V end lost 2 bases, the J end lost 1 base, and 9 bases lay between the germline ends. The CDR3 covers 14 residues. The CDR3 DNA follows: TGTGCCATCAGTGAGCGCGACAGTTCCTACGAGCAGTACTTC. Protein product: CAISERDSSYEQYF.